One and the same sample provided the 25 T cell receptor beta chains below, sequenced in a study of T cell repertoires in cytomegalovirus infection. Their specific antigens are unknown. TCRdb analysed the reads with MiXCR anew, one entry per CDR3 protein. The data show about 830,000 distinct CDR3 sequences, about 33% seen once. Sample: cultured CD8+ T cells from PBMCs, taken from culture after CMV antigen stimulation. The receptor source for this set is a human donor in good health (CMV status not recorded). Some clones in this sample may be carry-over from other donors' samples.

Many counts were recorded for this clonotype. The chain employs TRBV6-5 and TRBJ2-3; D is unresolved. CDR1 is MNHEY and CDR2 is SVGAGI in the germline V gene. V lost 9 bases, J lost 1 base, and 17 bases lay in between. CDR3 size: 15 residues. Here the CDR3 DNA reads TGTGCCAGTACCCCAGGCTACGGAGGCACAGATACGCAGTATTTT. It is translated as CASTPGYGGTDTQYF.

As regards this clonotype: The junction departs from the called germline gene at one end, perhaps through a read error. This chain links TRBV5-1 with TRBJ1-2; the D gene is possibly TRBD1 (6 bases). The germline CDR1 and CDR2 sequences are SGHRS and YFSETQ. CDR3 length: 16 residues. The CDR3 bases are TGCGCCAGTAGCTTTGAACAGGGAGAGGCTAACTATGGCTACGCCTTC. Residues: CASSFEQGEANYGYAF. Supplemented by reference TRBV5-1 and TRBJ1-2, the full variable domain reads KAGVTQTPRYLIKTRGQQVTLSCSPISGHRSVSWYQQTPGQGLQFLFEYFSETQRNKGNFPGRFSGRQFSNSRSEMNVSTLELGDSALYLCASSFEQGEANYGYAFGSGTRLTVV.

In the case of this clonotype: This may arise from a read error, as a much more abundant clone is one base away. V and J are TRBV25-1 and TRBJ1-2, with 11 bases that match TRBD1. From germline, CDR1 is MGHDK and CDR2 SYGVNS. This CDR3 is 15 amino acids long. CDR3 amino acids: CVSSDSDRGPYGYTF. The CDR3 DNA follows: TGTGTCAGCAGTGATTCGGACAGGGGGCCCTATGGCTACACCTTC.

The genes are TRBV5-4 and TRBJ1-6; possibly TRBD1 for D (5 bases). V lost 2 bases and J lost 7, with 16 bases in between. The CDR3 runs to 16 residues. Germline assignment: CDR1 SGHNT and CDR2 YYREEE (reference sequence). Here the CDR3 DNA reads TGTGCCAGCAGCTTCTCTCGGGAAAAGGGGAATTCACCCCTCCACTTT. Translated, it gives CASSFSREKGNSPLHF. Based on the CDR3 plus reference TRBV5-4 and TRBJ1-6, the full variable domain is ETGVTQSPTHLIKTRGQQVTLRCSSQSGHNTVSWYQQALGQGPQFIFQYYREEENGRGNFPPRFSGLQFPNYSSELNVNALELDDSALYLCASSFSREKGNSPLHFGNGTRLTVT.

This clonotype was recorded many times. The chain couples TRBV7-8 to TRBJ1-2; a possible D gene is TRBD1 (5 bases). Trimming stripped 1 base from V and 0 bases from J, with 12 bases between. The CDR3 covers 16 residues. Germline loops: CDR1 SGHVS, CDR2 FQNEAQ. For the CDR3, the DNA is TGTGCCAGCAGCTTAGTGTTCCGGGACCCTAACTATGGCTACACCTTC. This codes for CASSLVFRDPNYGYTF.

Turning to this clonotype: This likely comes from a read error, as the CDR3 has no conserved phenylalanine or tryptophan at its end. The chain couples TRBV11-2 to TRBJ2-5; 9 nucleotides match TRBD1. V was clipped by 5 bases and J by 5 bases; unmatched bases: 9. This CDR3 region has 15 residues. The germline CDR1 and CDR2 sequences are SGHAT and FQNNGV. The CDR3: CASSPRTGAWETQYS. The CDR3 DNA reads as TGTGCCAGCAGCCCGAGGACAGGGGCGTGGGAGACCCAGTACTCC.

The chain has TRBV7-9 and TRBJ2-5, with 7 bases aligning to TRBD1. The J segment lost 1 base and the V segment lost 5 bases, leaving 16 bases of the junction unmatched. CDR1 SEHNR and CDR2 FQNEAQ come from the germline V gene (reference sequence). The CDR3 has 18 residues. The CDR3 spells CASSRSTGRQRVQETQYF. For the CDR3, the DNA is TGTGCCAGCAGCAGATCGACAGGGCGCCAGCGAGTCCAAGAGACCCAGTACTTC.

This clonotype was seen more than once but under ten times. The chain combines TRBV28 with TRBJ1-6; D uncertain. The V gene's germline CDR1 is MDHEN and CDR2 SYDVKM. Trimming took off 2 bases at V and 5 bases at J, with 19 bases between the two ends. The CDR3 has 18 amino acids. The CDR3 sequence: CASSLGLFQGNDNSPLHF. CDR3 sequence (DNA): TGTGCCAGCAGTTTAGGTCTATTTCAAGGGAACGATAATTCACCCCTCCACTTT.

This clonotype showed up many times. J is TRBJ1-3 and V is TRBV9; no definite D call. V dropped 0 bases and J dropped 1 base, with 11 bases sitting between them. The CDR3 consists of 16 residues. The V gene's germline CDR1 is SGDLS and CDR2 YYNGEE. The CDR3 nucleotides are TGTGCCAGCAGCGTAGGATTGTTGTCGTCTGGAAACACCATATATTTT. As protein: CASSVGLLSSGNTIYF.

This clonotype occurred a few times. V and J are TRBV14 and TRBJ2-7, with a possible D match to TRBD1 (5 bases). V dropped 2 bases and J dropped 4 bases, with 6 bases sitting between them. Germline values: CDR1 SGHDN, CDR2 FVKESK. This CDR3 is 12 amino acids long. This chain's CDR3 is CASSQRGYEQYV. As DNA, the CDR3 is TGTGCCAGCAGCCAAAGGGGTTACGAGCAGTACGTC.

J is TRBJ1-1 and V is TRBV29-1, with D unresolved. The V end lost 4 bases, the J end lost 5 bases, and 20 bases lay between the germline ends. Looked up from germline, CDR1 is SQVTM and CDR2 is ANQGSEA. This CDR3 is built from 15 residues. In DNA form, the CDR3 reads TGCAGCGTTGTATCGGCAGTTCTTGAGGGTACTGAAGCTTTCTTT. It translates to CSVVSAVLEGTEAFF.

This chain links TRBV27 with TRBJ2-6; D gene unclear. The germline V gene has CDR1 MNHEY and CDR2 SMNVEV (reference sequence). CDR3 size: 15 residues. V lost 2 bases and J lost 4, with 9 bases in between. The CDR3 spells CASSLQPVGANVLTF. DNA of the CDR3: TGTGCCAGCAGTTTACAGCCAGTCGGGGCCAACGTCCTGACTTTC.

The chain joins TRBV5-6 to TRBJ2-7; no firm D call. Germline CDR1 and CDR2: SGHDT and YYEEEE. V lost 2 bases, J lost 2 bases, and 8 bases lay in between. This CDR3 has 13 residues. The CDR3 sequence is CASSFGAAYEQYV. In DNA form, the CDR3 reads TGTGCCAGCAGCTTCGGAGCAGCCTACGAGCAGTACGTC.

The CDR3 bases are TGTGCCAGCAGCCAAGATTCTCGGAGTGAGCAGTTCTTC. Its protein product is CASSQDSRSEQFF. The chain links TRBV14 to TRBJ2-1; D is uncertain. CDR3 length: 13 residues. CDR1 is SGHDN, CDR2 FVKESK, per germline. Trimming removed 0 bases from V and 9 bases from J, with 9 bases in between.

This chain links TRBV6-8 with TRBJ1-2, with no clear D. Trimming took off 6 bases at V and 8 bases at J, with 16 bases between the two ends. In germline, CDR1 is MNHGY, CDR2 SAAAGT. The CDR3 is made up of 13 amino acids. The CDR3 sequence is CASSRITTWGYTF. In nucleotides, the CDR3 is TGTGCCAGCAGCAGGATTACGACGTGGGGCTACACCTTC.

The chain combines TRBV4-1 with TRBJ2-1, with 9 nucleotides matching TRBD1. CDR3 length: 16 amino acids. Trimming removed 2 bases from V and 4 bases from J; junction bases left unmatched: 6. Germline V lookup: CDR1 MGHRA, CDR2 YSYEKL. CDR3 protein: CASSQPGQGIYNEQFF. Here the CDR3 DNA reads TGCGCCAGCAGCCAACCAGGACAGGGGATTTACAATGAGCAGTTCTTC.

The chain couples TRBV7-9 to TRBJ2-7; tentatively, D is TRBD1 (7 bases). The V end lost 4 bases, the J end lost 2 bases, and 18 bases lay between the germline ends. There are 16 residues in the CDR3. Looked up from germline, CDR1 is SEHNR and CDR2 is FQNEAQ (reference sequence). This CDR3 reads CASSSSGRGTPYEQYF. CDR3 bases: TGTGCCAGCAGCTCTTCAGGCAGGGGGACTCCCTACGAGCAGTACTTC.

This clonotype turned up a few times. The V gene is TRBV29-1, the J gene TRBJ1-2; D not resolved. Germline V gives CDR1 SQVTM, CDR2 ANQGSEA. The CDR3 loop spans 12 amino acids. V gave up 0 bases and J gave up 7 bases, with 9 bases separating them. The DNA of the CDR3 is TGCAGCGTTGAAGAGGGGAATCGTGGCTACACCTTC. Translated: CSVEEGNRGYTF.

The chain uses TRBV6-2 or TRBV6-3 and TRBJ2-7, with unresolved D. CDR1 and CDR2 from the germline V gene are MNHEY and SVGEGT. The germline V and J ends were trimmed by 6 bases and 6 bases, with 15 bases remaining between them. The CDR3 is 13 residues long. As DNA, the CDR3 is TGTGCCAGCAGCCACGGCCTACCCGGCGAGCAGTACTTC. Amino acid sequence: CASSHGLPGEQYF.

V usage is TRBV2 and J usage is TRBJ2-1; D is possibly TRBD2 (6 bases). Germline-derived CDR1 and CDR2 are SNHLY and FYNNEI. The CDR3 is 11 amino acids. Trimming removed 7 bases at V and 8 bases at J, with 9 bases between. The CDR3: CASIADYEQFF. The CDR3 nucleotides read TGTGCCAGCATAGCGGACTATGAGCAGTTCTTC.

This clonotype was counted a few times. This chain links TRBV6-5 with TRBJ2-5; D may be TRBD1 (5 bases). Germline V gene data show CDR1 as MNHEY and CDR2 as SVGAGI. The CDR3 is 16 residues long. V gave up 0 bases and J gave up 3 bases, with 14 bases separating them. The CDR3 region is CASSYSWGASEETQYF. CDR3 bases: TGTGCCAGCAGTTACTCGTGGGGCGCAAGCGAAGAGACCCAGTACTTC.

This clonotype was detected only a few times. The chain recombines TRBV14 with TRBJ1-6; no clear D. CDR1 SGHDN and CDR2 FVKESK come from the germline V gene. V was pared by 1 base and J by 7 bases, with 11 bases between. This CDR3 region has 15 residues. The CDR3 DNA follows: TGTGCCAGCAGCCAAGCGTTCGGAGTCAATTCACCCCTCCACTTT. Protein: CASSQAFGVNSPLHF.

This clonotype was observed at least ten times. The CDR3 loop reads CASSSPTPDRGRNYGYTF. CDR3 coding DNA: TGTGCCAGCAGCTCACCTACCCCGGACAGGGGGCGTAACTATGGCTACACCTTC. V gene TRBV7-9 combines with J gene TRBJ1-2, with 11 bases aligning to TRBD1. CDR3 length equals 18 residues. The germline V gene has CDR1 SEHNR and CDR2 FQNEAQ (reference sequence). Trimming cost V 4 bases and J 1 base; bases outside gene matches: 11. Together with reference TRBV7-9 and TRBJ1-2, the CDR3 gives the full variable domain: DTGVSQNPRHKITKRGQNVTFRCDPISEHNRLYWYRQTLGQGPEFLTYFQNEAQLEKSRLLSDRFSAERPKGSFSTLEIQRTEQGDSAMYLCASSSPTPDRGRNYGYTFGSGTRLTVV.

The chain carries TRBV19 and TRBJ1-1; 7 nucleotides match TRBD1. Trimming removed 9 bases from V and 6 bases from J; junction bases left unmatched: 10. The germline CDR1 and CDR2 sequences are LNHDA and SQIVND (reference sequence). The CDR3 is 13 amino acids. This chain's CDR3 is CASQAGTASEAFF. For the CDR3, the DNA is TGTGCCAGCCAAGCCGGGACAGCTTCTGAAGCTTTCTTT. The full variable domain, completed using reference TRBV19 and TRBJ1-1, is DGGITQSPKYLFRKEGQNVTLSCEQNLNHDAMYWYRQDPGQGLRLIYYSQIVNDFQKGDIAEGYSVSREKKESFPLTVTSAQKNPTAFYLCASQAGTASEAFFGQGTRLTVV.

This chain joins TRBV27 and TRBJ2-5; 9 nucleotides align to TRBD1. V shed 8 bases and J 4 bases; nucleotides not matched to a gene: 11. The germline CDR1 and CDR2 sequences are MNHEY and SMNVEV (reference sequence). The CDR3 spans 15 residues. The CDR3 here is CASYPIQGARETQYF. The CDR3 DNA is TGTGCCAGCTACCCAATACAGGGGGCGCGAGAGACCCAGTACTTC.